The clone carrying this TCR beta chain appeared a few times. The target antigen is unknown. This entry is derived from a study of T cell repertoires in cytomegalovirus infection. Study summary: Recently identified HLA-C-restricted CMV epitopes were used, and well-studied HLA-B-restricted CMV epitopes were used as well. Based on public TCR beta signatures, there were indications of CMV infection and of a matching HLA type.

TCRdb reanalysed the reads using MiXCR and keeps one entry per CDR3 protein. The sample records more than 55,000 distinct CDR3 sequences, more than 20% being singletons. V shed 6 bases and J shed 0 bases, with 6 bases lying between them. Germline CDR1 and CDR2: SNHLY and FYNNEI. The CDR3 is 13 residues long. Notes on the study in general: Summed public TCR beta family frequency identified CMV carriers bearing the relevant HLA. In two of eight donors, the top clonotype was HLA-C-restricted CMV-specific.

The source was CD8+ T cells from cultured PBMCs, collected from culture after CMV antigen stimulation. The chain uses TRBV2 and TRBJ1-5; no clear D. This receptor was obtained from a human donor in good health (CMV status not recorded). Some clones in this sample may be carry-over from other donors' samples. In DNA, the CDR3 is TGTGCCAGCAGGGTGGGTAGCAATCAGCCCCAGCATTTT. This sequence encodes CASRVGSNQPQHF. Based on the CDR3 plus reference TRBV2 and TRBJ1-5, the full variable domain is EPEVTQTPSHQVTQMGQEVILRCVPISNHLYFYWYRQILGQKVEFLVSFYNNEISEKSEIFDDQFSVERPDGSNFTLKIRSTKLEDSAMYFCASRVGSNQPQHFGDGTRLSIL.